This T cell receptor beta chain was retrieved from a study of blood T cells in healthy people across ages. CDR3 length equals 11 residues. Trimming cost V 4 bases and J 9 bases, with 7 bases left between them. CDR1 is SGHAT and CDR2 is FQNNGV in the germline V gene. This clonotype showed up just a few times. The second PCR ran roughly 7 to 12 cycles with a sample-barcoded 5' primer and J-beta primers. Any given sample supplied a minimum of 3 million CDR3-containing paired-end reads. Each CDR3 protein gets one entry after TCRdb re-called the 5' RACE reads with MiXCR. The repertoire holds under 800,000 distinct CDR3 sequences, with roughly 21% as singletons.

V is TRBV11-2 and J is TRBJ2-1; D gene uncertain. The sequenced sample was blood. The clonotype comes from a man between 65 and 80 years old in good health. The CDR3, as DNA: TGTGCCAGCAGCTCAGACGTTGAGCAGTTCTTC. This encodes CASSSDVEQFF.